This TCR beta chain was sequenced for a study of blood T cells in healthy people across ages. Together with a sample-barcoded 5' primer, a J-beta primer mix was included in a second PCR lasting roughly 7 to 11 cycles. TCRdb reprocessed the 5' RACE reads via MiXCR and lists one record per CDR3 protein. Of 550,000 to 750,000 distinct CDR3 sequences listed, 21% are singletons. This clonotype was counted only a few times. Germline CDR1 and CDR2: MNHEY and SVGEGT. Trimming removed 0 bases from V and 0 bases from J, with 6 bases in between. CDR3 length: 14 amino acids. The chain joins TRBV6-2 or TRBV6-3 to TRBJ2-7, with no clear D. This clonotype was sampled from a man between 65 and 79 years old in good health. Material for sequencing was blood. The CDR3 is CASSYSDISYEQYF. In nucleotides, the CDR3 is TGTGCCAGCAGTTACTCCGACATCTCCTACGAGCAGTACTTC.